This T cell receptor (beta chain) was obtained from a study of blood T cell repertoires in COVID-19. Using immunoSEQ multiplex PCR, the repertoire was profiled, and TCRdb retains in-frame clones only, with some absent. The table has around 25,000 clones, about nine tenths seen once. CDR3 length: 14 residues. V was clipped by 0 bases and J by 8 bases, with 12 bases between them. Per germline, CDR1 SGHTA and CDR2 FQGNSA. Sequenced sample: peripheral blood. The chain links TRBV7-2 to TRBJ2-3; D remains ambiguous. This sequence was found in a man aged 65 to 79 with acute or convalescent COVID-19. CDR3 loop: CASSLAPDPGTQYF. The CDR3 DNA reads as TGTGCCAGCAGCTTAGCGCCCGACCCGGGTACGCAGTATTTT.